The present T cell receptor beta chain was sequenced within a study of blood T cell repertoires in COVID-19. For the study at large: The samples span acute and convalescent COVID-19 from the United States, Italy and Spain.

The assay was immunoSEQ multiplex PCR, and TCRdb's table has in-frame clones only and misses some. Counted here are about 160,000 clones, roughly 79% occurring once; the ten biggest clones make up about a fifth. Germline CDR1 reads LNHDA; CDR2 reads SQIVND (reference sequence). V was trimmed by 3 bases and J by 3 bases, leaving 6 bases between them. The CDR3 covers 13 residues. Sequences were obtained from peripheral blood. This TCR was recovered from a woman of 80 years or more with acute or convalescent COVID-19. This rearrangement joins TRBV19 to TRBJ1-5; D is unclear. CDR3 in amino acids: CASSIDINQPQHF. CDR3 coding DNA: TGTGCCAGTAGTATCGACATCAATCAGCCCCAGCATTTT. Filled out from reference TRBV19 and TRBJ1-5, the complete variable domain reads DGGITQSPKYLFRKEGQNVTLSCEQNLNHDAMYWYRQDPGQGLRLIYYSQIVNDFQKGDIAEGYSVSREKKESFPLTVTSAQKNPTAFYLCASSIDINQPQHFGDGTRLSIL.